Below, 19 T cell receptor beta chains from the same sample are listed, as sequenced in a study of blood T cell repertoires in COVID-19. The table came from immunoSEQ multiplex PCR; TCRdb's copy has only in-frame clones and leaves some out. The data contain approximately 97,000 clones, roughly 92% of them singletons. The source material was peripheral blood. The receptors originated from a woman in her fifties or sixties with COVID-19, enrolled during active disease.

Only one count was recorded for this clone. This chain uses TRBV24-1 with TRBJ2-5; 7 bases are shared with TRBD1. The CDR3 loop spans 15 amino acids. V lost 0 bases to trimming and J lost 3 bases; unmatched junction nucleotides: 3. CDR1 and CDR2 from the germline V gene are KGHDR and SFDVKD. The CDR3 protein is CATSDLLGQEETQYF. In nucleotides, the CDR3 is TGTGCCACCAGTGATTTGCTAGGACAGGAAGAGACCCAGTACTTC.

This chain joins TRBV12-5 and TRBJ1-5; D gene uncertain. Trimming stripped 0 bases from V and 2 bases from J, with 8 bases between. Germline CDR1 and CDR2: LGHNT and FRNRAP. This CDR3 region has 15 residues. CDR3 region: CASGLVGTRNQPQHF. CDR3 nucleotides: TGTGCTAGTGGTTTGGTGGGCACTCGCAATCAGCCCCAGCATTTT.

V usage is TRBV11-2 and J usage is TRBJ2-7; a possible D gene is TRBD2 (5 bases). Germline V CDR1 and CDR2: SGHAT, FQNNGV. There are 15 residues in the CDR3. V was pared by 5 bases and J by 4 bases, with 18 bases between. CDR3 in amino acids: CASSTPRTEGYEQYF. CDR3 coding DNA: TGTGCCAGCAGCACCCCGAGGACCGAGGGTTACGAGCAGTACTTC.

The V gene is TRBV19, the J gene TRBJ2-3; possibly TRBD1 for D (5 bases). CDR3 size: 14 residues. V lost 7 bases and J 0 bases, leaving 11 bases between the germline ends. From germline, CDR1 is LNHDA and CDR2 SQIVND (reference sequence). DNA of the CDR3: TGTGCCAGTAAGATGGGGCAGAGCACAGATACGCAGTATTTT. Protein sequence: CASKMGQSTDTQYF.

The chain is built from TRBV13 and TRBJ2-7; 11 bases align to TRBD1. Germline V gene data show CDR1 as PRHDT and CDR2 as FYEKMQ (reference sequence). CDR3 size: 13 residues. V gave up 6 bases and J gave up 4 bases; unmatched junction bases: 2. The CDR3 region has the DNA TGTGCCAGCAGGGGGACAGGGGGTTACGAGCAGTACTTC. This codes for CASRGTGGYEQYF.

This clone appeared a single time. The rearrangement joins TRBV24-1 to TRBJ1-2, with 8 bases matching TRBD1. V lost 6 bases to trimming and J lost 3 bases; unmatched junction nucleotides: 2. CDR3 size: 13 residues. The germline gives CDR1 KGHDR, CDR2 SFDVKD. CDR3 in DNA: TGTGCCACCAGTCAGGACAGGGACTATGGCTACACCTTC. Translated: CATSQDRDYGYTF.

This chain joins TRBV19 and TRBJ1-6; the D is unclear. Trimming removed 2 bases from V and 14 bases from J, with 13 bases in between. This CDR3 region has 13 residues. The germline V gene encodes CDR1 LNHDA and CDR2 SQIVND (reference sequence). DNA for the CDR3: TGTGCCAGTAGTATAATTTCCGCGCCATCCCTCCACTTT. Its protein is CASSIISAPSLHF.

This chain uses TRBV11-3 with TRBJ2-1; D is possibly TRBD1 (7 bases). The CDR3 totals 16 residues. Trimming removed 1 base from V and 1 base from J, with 11 bases in between. CDR1 is SGHNT and CDR2 is YENEEA in the germline V gene. Here the CDR3 reads CASSLGQGGSYNEQFF. For the CDR3, the DNA is TGTGCCAGCAGCTTAGGCCAGGGGGGATCCTACAATGAGCAGTTCTTC.

The chain joins TRBV9 to TRBJ1-3; D is perhaps TRBD1 (6 bases). Germline V lookup: CDR1 SGDLS, CDR2 YYNGEE. Between the trimmed V and J ends, which lost 0 bases and 0 bases, there was a span of 10 bases. This CDR3 has 16 amino acids. Here the CDR3 reads CASSVVGAVSGNTIYF. DNA for the CDR3: TGTGCCAGCAGCGTAGTGGGGGCTGTCTCTGGAAACACCATATATTTT.

In this sample, this clone turned up once. The CDR3 spells CASSQYTGAGDSPLHF. In nucleotides, the CDR3 is TGTGCCAGCAGCCAATATACAGGGGCCGGGGATTCACCCCTCCACTTT. The chain carries TRBV3-1 (or the pseudogene TRBV3-2) and TRBJ1-6; 7 bases map to TRBD1. Germline CDR1 and CDR2: LGHDT and YNNKEL (reference sequence). J gave up 8 bases and V 2 bases, and 9 bases lay outside the gene matches. The CDR3 is 16 amino acids.

This chain connects TRBV12-5 to TRBJ2-2; no definite D call. CDR3 size: 12 residues. The V end lost 11 bases, the J end lost 0 bases, and 7 bases lay between the germline ends. Per germline, CDR1 LGHNT and CDR2 FRNRAP. CDR3 nucleotide sequence: TGTGCTCTCCCAGCGAACACCGGGGAGCTGTTTTTT. Protein: CALPANTGELFF.

The CDR3 protein is CASSPQENYGYTF. DNA for the CDR3: TGTGCCAGCTCACCACAGGAGAACTATGGCTACACCTTC. V and J are TRBV18 and TRBJ1-2; D unclear. Germline lookup yields CDR1 KGHSH and CDR2 LQKENI. V was cut by 1 base and J by 2 bases, with 5 bases left in between. CDR3 length: 13 amino acids.

This clone was seen only once. The chain is built from TRBV5-6 and TRBJ2-4, with 8 bases matching TRBD1. V trimming: 3 bases; J trimming: 0 bases; junction bases outside the gene matches: 8. CDR1 SGHDT and CDR2 YYEEEE come from the germline V gene. The CDR3 length is 17 residues. CDR3 residues: CASSWGQERLAKNIQYF. DNA of the CDR3: TGTGCCAGCAGCTGGGGACAGGAACGGCTAGCCAAAAACATTCAGTACTTC.

The V and J genes are TRBV11-2 and TRBJ2-5; 9 bases align to TRBD1. The germline gives CDR1 SGHAT, CDR2 FQNNGV. After removal of 5 bases from V and 9 bases from J, the junction contained 16 bases not matched to a gene. This CDR3 region has 16 residues. The CDR3 bases are TGTGCCAGCAGCGAGAGGGGACAGGGAGGGAGAAGGGCCCAGTACTTC. Translating gives CASSERGQGGRRAQYF.

The J gene is TRBJ2-2, the V gene TRBV27; TRBD1 is a possible D gene (5 bases). This CDR3 is built from 14 residues. With 6 bases removed from V and 3 bases from J, the gap between germline ends came to 11 bases. In germline, CDR1 is MNHEY, CDR2 SMNVEV (reference sequence). CDR3 sequence reads: CASRQGRDTGELFF. The CDR3 region has the DNA TGTGCCAGCAGGCAGGGTCGGGACACCGGGGAGCTGTTTTTT.

The chain carries TRBV5-8 and TRBJ1-1; 7 bases are shared with TRBD1. This CDR3 contains 17 residues. V trimming: 4 bases; J trimming: 0 bases; junction bases outside the gene matches: 12. Germline assignment: CDR1 SGHTS and CDR2 YDEGEE. The CDR3 spells CASSNPGQSLMNTEAFF. CDR3 DNA: TGTGCCAGCAGCAACCCGGGACAGTCCTTAATGAACACTGAAGCTTTCTTT.

This chain links TRBV24-1 with TRBJ2-3; TRBD2 matches at 8 bases. The CDR3 totals 16 residues. Looked up from germline, CDR1 is KGHDR and CDR2 is SFDVKD. The V gene end was trimmed by 1 base and the J gene end by 1 base; junction bases not matched to a gene: 3. The CDR3 bases are TGTGCCACCAGTGATTTACCGGGGGGGGGCACAGATACGCAGTATTTT. Its translation: CATSDLPGGGTDTQYF.

This chain links TRBV23-1 with TRBJ1-1; 9 nucleotides match TRBD1. TRBV23-1 qualifies as an ORF whose function is uncertain. The CDR3 contains 19 residues. V was clipped by 2 bases and J by 1 base; unmatched bases: 14. The CDR3 is CASSQNIVGQGQSNTEAFF. Written as DNA, the CDR3 is TGCGCCAGCAGTCAAAATATAGTGGGACAGGGCCAATCGAACACTGAAGCTTTCTTT.

This chain connects TRBV5-6 to TRBJ1-3; D possibly corresponds to TRBD1 (5 bases). The V gene lost 2 bases and the J gene lost 2 bases, with 8 bases spanning the gap. Germline CDR1 reads SGHDT; CDR2 reads YYEEEE. The length of the CDR3 is 14 residues. CDR3 protein: CASSFQGTGNTIYF. The CDR3 DNA reads TGTGCCAGCAGCTTTCAGGGAACTGGAAACACCATATATTTT.